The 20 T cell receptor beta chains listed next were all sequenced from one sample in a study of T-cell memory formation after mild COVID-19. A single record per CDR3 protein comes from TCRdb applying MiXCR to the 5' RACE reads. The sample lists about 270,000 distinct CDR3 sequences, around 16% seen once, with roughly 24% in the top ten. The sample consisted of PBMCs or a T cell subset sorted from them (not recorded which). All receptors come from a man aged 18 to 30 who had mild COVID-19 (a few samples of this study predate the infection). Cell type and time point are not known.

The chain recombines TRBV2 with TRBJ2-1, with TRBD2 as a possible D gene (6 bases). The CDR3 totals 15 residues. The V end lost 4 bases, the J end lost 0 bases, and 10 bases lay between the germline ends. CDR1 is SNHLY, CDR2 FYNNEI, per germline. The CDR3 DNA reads TGTGCCAGCAGTGGTGGCGGGGTCTCCTACAATGAGCAGTTCTTC. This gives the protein CASSGGGVSYNEQFF.

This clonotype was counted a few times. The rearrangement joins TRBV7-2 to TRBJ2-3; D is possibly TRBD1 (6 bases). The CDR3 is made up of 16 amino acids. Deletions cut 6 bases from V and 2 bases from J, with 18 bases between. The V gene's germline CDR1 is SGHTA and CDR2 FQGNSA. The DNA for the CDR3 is TGTGCCAGCAGTCAGAAGGTCGGGACATACACAGATACGCAGTATTTT. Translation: CASSQKVGTYTDTQYF.

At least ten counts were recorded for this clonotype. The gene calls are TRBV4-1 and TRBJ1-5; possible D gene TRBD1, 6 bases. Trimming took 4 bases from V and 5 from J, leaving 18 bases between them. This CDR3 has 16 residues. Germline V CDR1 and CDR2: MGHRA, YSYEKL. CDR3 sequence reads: CASSLKVWGADQPQHF. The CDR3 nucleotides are TGCGCCAGCAGCCTCAAAGTCTGGGGGGCCGATCAGCCCCAGCATTTT.

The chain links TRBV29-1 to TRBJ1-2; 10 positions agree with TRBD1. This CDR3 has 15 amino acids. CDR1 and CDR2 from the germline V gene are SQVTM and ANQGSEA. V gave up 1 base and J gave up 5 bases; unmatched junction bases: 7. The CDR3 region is CSVEVPGQGRYGYTF. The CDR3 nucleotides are TGCAGCGTTGAAGTCCCGGGACAGGGGAGGTATGGCTACACCTTC.

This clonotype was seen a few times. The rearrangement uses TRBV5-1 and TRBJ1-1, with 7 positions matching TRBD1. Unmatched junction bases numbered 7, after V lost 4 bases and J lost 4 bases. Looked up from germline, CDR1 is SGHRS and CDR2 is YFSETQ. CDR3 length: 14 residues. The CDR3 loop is CASSPTGAPTEAFF. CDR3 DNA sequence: TGCGCCAGCAGCCCTACAGGGGCGCCCACTGAAGCTTTCTTT.

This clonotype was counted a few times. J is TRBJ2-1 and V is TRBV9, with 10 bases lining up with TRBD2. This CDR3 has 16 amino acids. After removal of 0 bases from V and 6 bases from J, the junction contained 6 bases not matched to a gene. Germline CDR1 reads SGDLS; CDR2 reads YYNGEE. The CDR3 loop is CASSVGNSGGSNEQFF. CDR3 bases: TGTGCCAGCAGCGTAGGAAATAGCGGGGGGAGCAATGAGCAGTTCTTC.

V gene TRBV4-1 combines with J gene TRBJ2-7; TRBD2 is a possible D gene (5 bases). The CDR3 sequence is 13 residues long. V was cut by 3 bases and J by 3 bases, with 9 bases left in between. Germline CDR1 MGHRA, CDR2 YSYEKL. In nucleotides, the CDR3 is TGCGCCAGCAGCCAGACGAGCGGCTACGAGCAGTACTTC. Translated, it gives CASSQTSGYEQYF.

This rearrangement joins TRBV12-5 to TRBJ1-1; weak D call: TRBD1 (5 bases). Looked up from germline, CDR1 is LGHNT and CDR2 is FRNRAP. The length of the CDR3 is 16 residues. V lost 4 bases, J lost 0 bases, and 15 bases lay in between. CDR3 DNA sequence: TGTGCTAGTGGTTATAGGGACGGATCAATGAACACTGAAGCTTTCTTT. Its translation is CASGYRDGSMNTEAFF.

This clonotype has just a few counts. CDR3 coding DNA: TGTGCCAGCAGGGGCTCCCTGAACTCCTACGAGCAGTACTTC. Protein sequence: CASRGSLNSYEQYF. The V call is TRBV7-9, the J call TRBJ2-7; D not certain. The length of the CDR3 is 14 residues. Trimming left V 6 bases short and J 0 bases short, with 12 bases between. The germline V gene has CDR1 SEHNR and CDR2 FQNEAQ (reference sequence).

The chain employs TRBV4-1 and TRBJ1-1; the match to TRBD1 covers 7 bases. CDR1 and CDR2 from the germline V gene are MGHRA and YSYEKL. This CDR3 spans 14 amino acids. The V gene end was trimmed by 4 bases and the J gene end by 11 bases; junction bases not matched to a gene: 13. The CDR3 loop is CASSPEGATASAFF. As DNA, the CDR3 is TGCGCCAGCAGCCCGGAGGGGGCGACAGCTTCGGCTTTCTTT.

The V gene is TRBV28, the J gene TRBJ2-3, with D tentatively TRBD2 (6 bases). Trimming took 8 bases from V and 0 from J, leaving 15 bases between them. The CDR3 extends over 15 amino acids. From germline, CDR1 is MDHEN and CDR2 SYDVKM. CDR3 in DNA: TGTGCCAGCCGTACAGCGGGCCTCAGCACAGATACGCAGTATTTT. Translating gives CASRTAGLSTDTQYF.

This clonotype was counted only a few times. CDR3 in amino acids: CASSQRERSNTEAFF. CDR3 sequence (DNA): TGCGCCAGCAGCCAACGGGAGCGGTCGAACACTGAAGCTTTCTTT. The V gene is TRBV4-1, the J gene TRBJ1-1, with D unclear. This CDR3 has 15 residues. Germline lookup yields CDR1 MGHRA and CDR2 YSYEKL. The V end was cut by 2 bases, the J end by 1 base, with 11 bases between.

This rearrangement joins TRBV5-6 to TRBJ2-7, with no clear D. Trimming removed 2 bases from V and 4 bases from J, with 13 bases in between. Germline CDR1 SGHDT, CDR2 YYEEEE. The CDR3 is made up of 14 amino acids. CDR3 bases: TGTGCCAGCAGCTTCGACGGAGACATGTACGAGCAGTACTTC. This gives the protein CASSFDGDMYEQYF. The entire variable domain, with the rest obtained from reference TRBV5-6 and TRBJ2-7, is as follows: DAGVTQSPTHLIKTRGQQVTLRCSPKSGHDTVSWYQQALGQGPQFIFQYYEEEERQRGNFPDRFSGHQFPNYSSELNVNALLLGDSALYLCASSFDGDMYEQYFGPGTRLTVT.

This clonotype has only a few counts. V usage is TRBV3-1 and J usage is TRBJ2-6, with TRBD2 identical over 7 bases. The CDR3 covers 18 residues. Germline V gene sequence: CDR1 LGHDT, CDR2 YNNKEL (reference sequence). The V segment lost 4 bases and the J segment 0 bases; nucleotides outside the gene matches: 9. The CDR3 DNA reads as TGTGCCAGCAGCCCCCGTATAGGCGGGGGCTCTGGGGCCAACGTCCTGACTTTC. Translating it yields CASSPRIGGGSGANVLTF.

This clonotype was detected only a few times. The CDR3 DNA follows: TGTGCCAGCTACAGGGGGTCAAATCAGCCCCAGCATTTT. This sequence encodes CASYRGSNQPQHF. This chain joins TRBV28 and TRBJ1-5; 8 nucleotides agree with TRBD1. With 8 bases clipped from V and 4 bases from J, the junction kept 4 bases outside the gene matches. This CDR3 has 13 residues. The germline V gene has CDR1 MDHEN and CDR2 SYDVKM.

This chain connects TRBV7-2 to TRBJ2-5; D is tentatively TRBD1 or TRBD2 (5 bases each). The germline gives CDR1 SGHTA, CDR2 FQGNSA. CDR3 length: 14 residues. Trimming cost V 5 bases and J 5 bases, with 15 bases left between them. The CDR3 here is CASSVGRDGETQYF. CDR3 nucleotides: TGTGCCAGCAGCGTAGGAAGGGACGGGGAGACCCAGTACTTC.

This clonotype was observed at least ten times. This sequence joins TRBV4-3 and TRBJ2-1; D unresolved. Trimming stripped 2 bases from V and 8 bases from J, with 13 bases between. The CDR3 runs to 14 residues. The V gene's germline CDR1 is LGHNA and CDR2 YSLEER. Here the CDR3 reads CASSQRTTLHEQFF. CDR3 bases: TGCGCCAGCAGCCAAAGGACGACCCTTCATGAGCAGTTCTTC.

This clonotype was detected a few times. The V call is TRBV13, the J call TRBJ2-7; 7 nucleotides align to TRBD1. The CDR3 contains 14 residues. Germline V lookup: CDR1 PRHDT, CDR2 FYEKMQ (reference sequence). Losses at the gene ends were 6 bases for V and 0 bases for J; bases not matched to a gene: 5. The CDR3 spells CASRTSGGSYEQYF. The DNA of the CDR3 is TGTGCCAGCAGGACCTCAGGGGGCTCCTACGAGCAGTACTTC.

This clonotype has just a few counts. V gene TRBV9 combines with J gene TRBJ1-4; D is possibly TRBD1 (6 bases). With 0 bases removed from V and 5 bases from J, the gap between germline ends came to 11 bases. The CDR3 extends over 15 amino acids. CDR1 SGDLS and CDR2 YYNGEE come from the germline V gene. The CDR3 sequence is CASSVAQGWNEKLFF. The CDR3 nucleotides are TGTGCCAGCAGCGTAGCCCAGGGGTGGAATGAAAAACTGTTTTTT.

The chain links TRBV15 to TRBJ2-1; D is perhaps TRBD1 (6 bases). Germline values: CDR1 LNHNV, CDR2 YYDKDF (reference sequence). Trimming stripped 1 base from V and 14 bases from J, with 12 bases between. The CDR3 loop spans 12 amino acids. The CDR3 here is CATSRAEDRKFF. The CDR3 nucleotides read TGTGCCACCAGCAGAGCGGAGGACAGAAAGTTCTTC.